The entry below describes one TCR beta chain. Antigen: not known. The ends were cut back, 2 bases at V and 7 bases at J, with 10 bases in the middle. This CDR3 spans 12 amino acids. From germline, CDR1 is SGHNT and CDR2 YYREEE (reference sequence). The time point: after neoadjuvant nivolumab, at surgical resection. This specimen belongs to a study of neoadjuvant anti-PD-1 for oral cavity cancer. General study points: Pretreatment Treg/Th17 ratio correlated inversely with post-treatment tumor clonality.

Repertoires were generated with immunoSEQ multiplex PCR, while TCRdb's copy carries only in-frame clones and drops some. The sample records 14,000 or so clones, about 71% being singletons. V and J are TRBV5-4 and TRBJ2-7, with D unresolved. This TCR came from a person between 35 and 79 years old with oral cavity squamous cell carcinoma. The starting material was PBMCs, obtained after nivolumab (anti-PD-1) treatment. In nucleotides, the CDR3 is TGTGCCAGCAGCTTAGTGGAACGAGAGCAGTACTTC. The encoded protein is CASSLVEREQYF. The variable domain in full, with the rest retrieved from reference TRBV5-4 and TRBJ2-7, is ETGVTQSPTHLIKTRGQQVTLRCSSQSGHNTVSWYQQALGQGPQFIFQYYREEENGRGNFPPRFSGLQFPNYSSELNVNALELDDSALYLCASSLVEREQYFGPGTRLTVT.